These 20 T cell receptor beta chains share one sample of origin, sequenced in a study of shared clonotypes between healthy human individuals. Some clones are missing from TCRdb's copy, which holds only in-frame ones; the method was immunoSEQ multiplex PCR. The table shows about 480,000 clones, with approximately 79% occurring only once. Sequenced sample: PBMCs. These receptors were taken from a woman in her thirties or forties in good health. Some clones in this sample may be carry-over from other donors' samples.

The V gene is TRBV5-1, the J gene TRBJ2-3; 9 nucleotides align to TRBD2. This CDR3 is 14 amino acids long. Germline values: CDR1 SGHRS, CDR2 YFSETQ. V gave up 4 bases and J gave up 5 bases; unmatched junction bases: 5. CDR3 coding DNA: TGCGCCAGCAGCGCGGGACTAGCCTTAGATACGCAGTATTTT. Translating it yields CASSAGLALDTQYF.

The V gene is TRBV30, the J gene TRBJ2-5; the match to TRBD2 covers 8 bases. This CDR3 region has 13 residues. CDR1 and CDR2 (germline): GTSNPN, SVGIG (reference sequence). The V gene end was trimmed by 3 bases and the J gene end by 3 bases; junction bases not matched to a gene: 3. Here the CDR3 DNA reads TGTGCCTGGAGAAAGCGGGGGAAAGAGACCCAGTACTTC. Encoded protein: CAWRKRGKETQYF.

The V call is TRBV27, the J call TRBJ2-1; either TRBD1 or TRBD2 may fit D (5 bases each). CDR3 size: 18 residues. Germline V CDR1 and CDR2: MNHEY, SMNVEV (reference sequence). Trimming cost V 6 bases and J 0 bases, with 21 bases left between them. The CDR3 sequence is CASSNPQGPRSSYNEQFF. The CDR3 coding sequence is TGTGCCAGCAGCAACCCTCAGGGACCGCGGAGCTCCTACAATGAGCAGTTCTTC.

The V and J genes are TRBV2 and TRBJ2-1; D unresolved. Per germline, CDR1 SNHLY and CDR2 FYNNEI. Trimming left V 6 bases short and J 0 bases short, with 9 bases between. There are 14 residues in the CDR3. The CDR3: CASRVVSSYNEQFF. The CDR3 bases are TGTGCCAGCAGGGTCGTCAGCTCCTACAATGAGCAGTTCTTC.

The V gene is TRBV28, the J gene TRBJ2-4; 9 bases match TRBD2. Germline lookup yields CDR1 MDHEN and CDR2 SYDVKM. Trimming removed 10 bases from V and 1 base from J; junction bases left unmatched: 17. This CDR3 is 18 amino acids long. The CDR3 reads CATFSLAGSLLAKNIQYF. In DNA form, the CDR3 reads TGTGCCACGTTCTCACTAGCGGGCTCCCTTCTGGCCAAAAACATTCAGTACTTC.

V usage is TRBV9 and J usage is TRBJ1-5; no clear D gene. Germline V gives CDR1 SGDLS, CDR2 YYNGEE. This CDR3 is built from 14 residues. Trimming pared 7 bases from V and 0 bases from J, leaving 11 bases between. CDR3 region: CASGKGYSNQPQHF. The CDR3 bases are TGTGCCAGCGGAAAAGGCTATAGCAATCAGCCCCAGCATTTT.

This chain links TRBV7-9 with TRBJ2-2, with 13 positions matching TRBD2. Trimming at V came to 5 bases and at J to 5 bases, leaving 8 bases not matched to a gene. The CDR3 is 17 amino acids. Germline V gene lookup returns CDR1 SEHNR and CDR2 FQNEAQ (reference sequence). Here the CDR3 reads CASSRRTSGSSTGELFF. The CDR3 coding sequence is TGTGCCAGCAGCAGGCGGACTAGCGGGAGTAGTACCGGGGAGCTGTTTTTT.

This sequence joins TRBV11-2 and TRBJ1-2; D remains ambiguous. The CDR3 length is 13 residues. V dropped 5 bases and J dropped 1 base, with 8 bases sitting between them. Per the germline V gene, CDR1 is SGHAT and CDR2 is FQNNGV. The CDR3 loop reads CASSPSVNYGYTF. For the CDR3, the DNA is TGTGCCAGCAGCCCCAGTGTTAACTATGGCTACACCTTC.

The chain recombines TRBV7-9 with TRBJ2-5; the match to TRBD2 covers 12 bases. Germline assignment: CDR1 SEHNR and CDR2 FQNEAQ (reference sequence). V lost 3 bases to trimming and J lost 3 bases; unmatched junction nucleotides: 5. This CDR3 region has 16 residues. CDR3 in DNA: TGTGCCAGCAGCTTCACTAGCGGGAGGCTGGAAGAGACCCAGTACTTC. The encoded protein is CASSFTSGRLEETQYF.

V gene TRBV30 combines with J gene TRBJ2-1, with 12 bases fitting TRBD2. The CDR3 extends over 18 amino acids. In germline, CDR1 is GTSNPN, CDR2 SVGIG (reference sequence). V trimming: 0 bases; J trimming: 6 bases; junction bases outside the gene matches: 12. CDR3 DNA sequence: TGTGCCTGGAGTGTACGGTGGGCTAGCGGGAGGGGGCTCAATGAGCAGTTCTTC. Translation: CAWSVRWASGRGLNEQFF.

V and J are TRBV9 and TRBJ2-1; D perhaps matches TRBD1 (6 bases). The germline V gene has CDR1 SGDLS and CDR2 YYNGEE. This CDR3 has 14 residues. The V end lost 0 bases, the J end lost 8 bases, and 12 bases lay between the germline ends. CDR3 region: CASSVGGPWDEQFF. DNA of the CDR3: TGTGCCAGCAGCGTAGGGGGGCCATGGGATGAGCAGTTCTTC.

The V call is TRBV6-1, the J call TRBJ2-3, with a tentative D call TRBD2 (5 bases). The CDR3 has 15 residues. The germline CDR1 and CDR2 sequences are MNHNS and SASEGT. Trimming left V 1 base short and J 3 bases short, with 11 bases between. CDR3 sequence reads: CASSEGGLVTDTQYF. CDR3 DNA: TGTGCCAGCAGTGAAGGAGGGTTGGTTACAGATACGCAGTATTTT.

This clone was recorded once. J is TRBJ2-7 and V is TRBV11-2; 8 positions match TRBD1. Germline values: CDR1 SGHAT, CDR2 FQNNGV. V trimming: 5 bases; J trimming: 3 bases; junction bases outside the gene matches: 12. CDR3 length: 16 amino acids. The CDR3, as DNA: TGTGCCAGCAGCCCCGGACAGGGTACAGGGGGCTACGAGCAGTACTTC. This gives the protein CASSPGQGTGGYEQYF.

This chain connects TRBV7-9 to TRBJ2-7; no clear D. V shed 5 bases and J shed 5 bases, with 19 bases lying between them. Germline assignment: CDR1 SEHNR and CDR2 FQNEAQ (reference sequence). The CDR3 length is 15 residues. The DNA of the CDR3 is TGTGCCAGCAGCCCGGCTCTGGGTTTGATTAACGAGCAGTACTTC. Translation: CASSPALGLINEQYF.

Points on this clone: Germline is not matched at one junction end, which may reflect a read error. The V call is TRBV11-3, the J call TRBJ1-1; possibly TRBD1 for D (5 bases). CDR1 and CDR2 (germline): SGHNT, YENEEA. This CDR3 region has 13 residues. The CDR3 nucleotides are TGTGTCAGCAGCTCGCAGGGTGGCACTGAAGCTTTCTTT. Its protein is CVSSSQGGTEAFF.

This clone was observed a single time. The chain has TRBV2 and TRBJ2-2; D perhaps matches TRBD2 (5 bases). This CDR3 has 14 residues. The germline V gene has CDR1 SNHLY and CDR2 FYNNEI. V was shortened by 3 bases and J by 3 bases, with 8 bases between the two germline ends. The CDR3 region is CASSERADTGELFF. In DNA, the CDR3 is TGTGCCAGCAGTGAGAGGGCGGACACCGGGGAGCTGTTTTTT. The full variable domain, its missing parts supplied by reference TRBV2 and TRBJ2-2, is EPEVTQTPSHQVTQMGQEVILRCVPISNHLYFYWYRQILGQKVEFLVSFYNNEISEKSEIFDDQFSVERPDGSNFTLKIRSTKLEDSAMYFCASSERADTGELFFGEGSRLTVL.

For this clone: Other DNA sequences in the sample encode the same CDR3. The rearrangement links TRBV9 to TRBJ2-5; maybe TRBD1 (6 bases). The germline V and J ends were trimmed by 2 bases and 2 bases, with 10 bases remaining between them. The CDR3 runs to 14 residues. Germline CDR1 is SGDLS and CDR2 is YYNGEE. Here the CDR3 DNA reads TGTGCCAGCAGCGTGGCTGGACAGCAAGAGACCCAGTACTTC. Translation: CASSVAGQQETQYF.

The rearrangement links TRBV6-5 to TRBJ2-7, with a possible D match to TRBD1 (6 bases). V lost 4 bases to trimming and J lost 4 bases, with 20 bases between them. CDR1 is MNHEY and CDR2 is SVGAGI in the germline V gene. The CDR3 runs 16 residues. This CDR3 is CASSFQTGGPPYEQYF. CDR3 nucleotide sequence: TGTGCCAGCAGTTTTCAGACAGGTGGACCTCCTTACGAGCAGTACTTC.

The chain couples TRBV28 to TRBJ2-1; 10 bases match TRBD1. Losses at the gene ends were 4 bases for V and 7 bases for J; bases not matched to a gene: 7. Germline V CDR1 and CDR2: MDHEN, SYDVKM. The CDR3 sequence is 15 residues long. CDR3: CASSSRQGALNEQFF. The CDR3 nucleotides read TGTGCCAGCAGTTCACGACAGGGGGCGTTGAATGAGCAGTTCTTC.

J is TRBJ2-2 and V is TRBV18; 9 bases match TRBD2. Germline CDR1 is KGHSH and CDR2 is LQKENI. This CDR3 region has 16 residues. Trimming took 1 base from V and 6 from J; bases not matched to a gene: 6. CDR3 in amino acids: CASSPQGTSRPGELFF. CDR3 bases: TGTGCCAGCTCACCACAGGGGACTAGCCGGCCCGGGGAGCTGTTTTTT.